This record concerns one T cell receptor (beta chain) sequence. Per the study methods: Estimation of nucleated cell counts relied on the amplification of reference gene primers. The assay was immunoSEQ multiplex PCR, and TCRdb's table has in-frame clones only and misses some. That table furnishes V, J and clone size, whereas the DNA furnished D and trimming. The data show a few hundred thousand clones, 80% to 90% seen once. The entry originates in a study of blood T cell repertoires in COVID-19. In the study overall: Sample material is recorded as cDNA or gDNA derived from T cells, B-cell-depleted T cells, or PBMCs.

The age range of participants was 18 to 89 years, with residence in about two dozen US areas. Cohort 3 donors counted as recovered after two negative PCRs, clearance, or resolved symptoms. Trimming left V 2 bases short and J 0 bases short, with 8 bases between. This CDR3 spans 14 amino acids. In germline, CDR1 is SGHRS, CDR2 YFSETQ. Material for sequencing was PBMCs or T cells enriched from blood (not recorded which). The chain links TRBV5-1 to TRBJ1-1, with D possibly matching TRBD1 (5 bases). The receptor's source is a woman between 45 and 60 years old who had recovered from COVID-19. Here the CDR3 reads CASSLQALNTEAFF. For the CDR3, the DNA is TGCGCCAGCAGCTTACAGGCTCTGAACACTGAAGCTTTCTTT.